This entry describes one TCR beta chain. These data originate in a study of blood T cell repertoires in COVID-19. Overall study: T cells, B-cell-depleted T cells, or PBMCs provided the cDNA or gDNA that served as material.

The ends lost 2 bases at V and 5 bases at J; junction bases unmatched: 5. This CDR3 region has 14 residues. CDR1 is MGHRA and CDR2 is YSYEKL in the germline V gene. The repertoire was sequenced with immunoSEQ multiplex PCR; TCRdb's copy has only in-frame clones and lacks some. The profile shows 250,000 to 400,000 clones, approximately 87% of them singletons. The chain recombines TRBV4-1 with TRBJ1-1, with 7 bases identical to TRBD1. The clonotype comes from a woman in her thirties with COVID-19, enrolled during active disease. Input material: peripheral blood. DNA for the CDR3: TGCGCCAGCAGCCAACATGGACAGGAGACTGAAGCTTTCTTT. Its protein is CASSQHGQETEAFF.